This TCR beta chain came from a study of shared clonotypes between healthy human individuals. Broader study findings: Several donors showed sharing of approximately 4.7% of naive CD4 clonotypes.

Naive CD45RA+ and memory CD45RA-negative subsets were split from CD4+ cells. At deep level, the assay was performed. Sequenced by immunoSEQ multiplex PCR; TCRdb stores in-frame clones only, minus some. The sample consists of 2 million to 2.5 million clones, around 90% of them appearing once. The CDR3 extends over 15 amino acids. CDR1 is MNHEY, CDR2 SVGAGI, per germline. With 5 bases clipped from V and 7 bases from J, the junction kept 9 bases outside the gene matches. Details on this clone: The antigen remains undetermined.

This receptor was obtained from a man between 18 and 29 years old in good health. Some clones in this sample may be carry-over from other donors' samples. The J gene is TRBJ1-5, the V gene TRBV6-5; 9 positions match TRBD1. What was sequenced was naive CD4+ T cells from PBMCs. The subset was: CD45RA+ positively selected. The CDR3 nucleotides read TGTGCCAGCAGTCCACCGGGACAGGGCGGACAGCCCCAGCATTTT. Translation: CASSPPGQGGQPQHF.